The rows below give T cell receptor beta chains drawn from one sample of a study of T cell repertoires in cytomegalovirus infection. A single record per CDR3 protein comes from TCRdb applying MiXCR to the reads. The sample has more than 350,000 distinct CDR3 sequences, roughly a third seen once. Sequenced: PBMCs. Source of these receptors: a human donor in good health (CMV status not recorded). Some clones in this sample may be carry-over from other donors' samples. The CDR3 runs from the conserved cysteine through the conserved F or W. The D gene is left open where the match is weak. Size is omitted from some rows. Given values are once, few, many or a class for expanded clones.

cdr3_nt cdr3_aa v_call clone_size j_call d_call
TGCGCCAGCAGTGAGTCAGGGAACTATGGCTACACCTTC CASSESGNYGYTF TRBV10-2 many TRBJ1-2 -
TGTGACAGTAGTATAGAATCCACAGATACGCAGTATTTT CDSSIESTDTQYF TRBV19 - TRBJ2-3 -
TGTGCCAGCGTGAGAGGGGGGATCGACTATGGCTACACCTTC CASVRGGIDYGYTF TRBV2 - TRBJ1-2 -
TGTGCCAGCAGCCTACAGGGTTTTGTCGATGGCTACACCTTC CASSLQGFVDGYTF TRBV6-5 - TRBJ1-2 -
TGTGCCACTCAAGGAGGGATGAGCAATCAGCCCCAGCATTTT CATQGGMSNQPQHF TRBV19 few TRBJ1-5 -
TGTGCCAGCAGCCCGCGGGGGACAGTAATGAAGGGCGCTGAAGCTTTCTTT CASSPRGTVMKGAEAFF TRBV5-4 few TRBJ1-1 TRBD1
TGTGCCAGCAGTTACTCGCTTCGCGGCACCTACGAGCAGTACTTC CASSYSLRGTYEQYF TRBV6-2/TRBV6-3 few TRBJ2-7 -
TGCGCCAGCAGCCAAGTTATATACCAAGAGACCCAGTACTTC CASSQVIYQETQYF TRBV4-1 - TRBJ2-5 -
TGTGCCAGCAAGGCCAGGGGGCCCGGGGAGCTGTTTTTT CASKARGPGELFF TRBV27 - TRBJ2-2 TRBD1
TGTGCCACCAGCAGGCCCACTAGCGGGAATCTAGATACGCAGTATTTT CATSRPTSGNLDTQYF TRBV15 - TRBJ2-3 TRBD2
TGTGCCAGCAAACCGGGACAGGGACGGACTGAAGCTTTCTTT CASKPGQGRTEAFF TRBV6-5 few TRBJ1-1 TRBD1
TGTGCCAGCAGTTACTCCGGGACAGGGGGCAGTTATACGCAGTATTTT CASSYSGTGGSYTQYF TRBV6-6 few TRBJ2-3 TRBD1
TGTGCCAGCAGTTTGCTCGGCGGGGCCGTGTCCCACGAGCAGTACTTC CASSLLGGAVSHEQYF TRBV28 few TRBJ2-7 -
TGCAGTGCTTCTCAGGGTGAAGGGTCACCCCTCCACTTT CSASQGEGSPLHF TRBV20-1 few TRBJ1-6 -
TGTGCCAGCAGTCCGGGACCAGGGACGGATGAGCAGTTCTTC CASSPGPGTDEQFF TRBV12-3/TRBV12-4 - TRBJ2-1 -
TGCAGTGCTAGCCCGACCGGGACTCCGTGGAATGAGCAGTTCTTC CSASPTGTPWNEQFF TRBV20-1 few TRBJ2-1 -
TGTGCCAGCACCCATCAAGATAATTCACCCCTCCACTTT CASTHQDNSPLHF TRBV12-3/TRBV12-4 - TRBJ1-6 -
TGCAGTGCTAGAGGACCGAACACAGATACGCAGTATTTT CSARGPNTDTQYF TRBV20-1 - TRBJ2-3 -
TGCAGTGCTATTGCAGGGGCTAACGAGCAGTACTTC CSAIAGANEQYF TRBV20-1 few TRBJ2-7 -
TGTGCCAGCAGCCCCCTAGGAGGGGCGAGGCTCAATGAGCAGTTCTTC CASSPLGGARLNEQFF TRBV7-9 - TRBJ2-1 -
TGTGCCAGCCGGGAGCAGGGGATCTACGAGCAGTACTTC CASREQGIYEQYF TRBV6-5 - TRBJ2-7 -
TGTGCCAGCAGCCTACAGGGGGAAGGTCACAATGAGCAGTTCTTC CASSLQGEGHNEQFF TRBV6-4 - TRBJ2-1 TRBD1
TGTGCCAGTAGTAGTGGAAGAGGACAGCAAGAGACCCAGTACTTC CASSSGRGQQETQYF TRBV19 - TRBJ2-5 -
TGTGCCAGTAGCGGAACACACTATGGACAGAGGGCGGAGCAGTTCTTC CASSGTHYGQRAEQFF TRBV19 many TRBJ2-1 -
TGTGCCAGCAGCTTGTCCCGGGACATAAATGAGCAGTTCTTC CASSLSRDINEQFF TRBV7-3 - TRBJ2-1 -
TGTGCCAGCAGCTTTAACGGAAATCTGTTTTTT CASSFNGNLFF TRBV5-6 - TRBJ1-4 -
TGTGCTAGTGGTTTAGGACAGCTTGAATCTTTCTTT CASGLGQLESFF TRBV12-5 - TRBJ1-1 -
TGTGCCAGCCGGGGGATATCTGGGGCCAACGTCCTGACTTTC CASRGISGANVLTF TRBV27 - TRBJ2-6 -
TGTGCCAGCAGCCCCGAAAGGACCAGCGGGGAGACCCAGTACTTC CASSPERTSGETQYF TRBV5-4 - TRBJ2-5 -
TGTGCCAGCAGCTTATCACTGGGGGGACAGGGGCTGAGCACAGATACGCAGTATTTT CASSLSLGGQGLSTDTQYF TRBV7-2 many TRBJ2-3 TRBD1
TGTGCCAGCAGCCAAGATCCGGGACTAGGAACAACCACAGATACGCAGTATTTT CASSQDPGLGTTTDTQYF TRBV4-2 few TRBJ2-3 TRBD2
TGTGCCAGCAGCTTAGTTGACCGGGGGGGCAAGAATACGCAGTATTTT CASSLVDRGGKNTQYF TRBV7-2 few TRBJ2-3 TRBD2
TGTGCCAGCAGCAAACTAGCGGGAGGGACCCAGTACTTC CASSKLAGGTQYF TRBV5-6 once TRBJ2-5 TRBD2
TGTGCCAGCAGTCCCAGCTTTGGAAACACCATATATTTT CASSPSFGNTIYF TRBV6-1 - TRBJ1-3 -